This T cell receptor (beta chain) was sequenced during a study of blood T cell repertoires in COVID-19. Profiled with immunoSEQ multiplex PCR; TCRdb holds only in-frame clones, not every one. The repertoire consists of roughly 250,000 clones, with over 75% occurring once and the leading ten covering roughly 4%. The V and J ends lost 0 bases and 10 bases respectively, with 15 bases between them. This CDR3 comprises 15 residues. The germline V gene has CDR1 LGHDT and CDR2 YNNKEL (reference sequence). This clonotype originated in a woman aged 25 to 45 who had recovered from COVID-19. The chain combines TRBV3-1 (or the pseudogene TRBV3-2) with TRBJ1-4; unclear D gene. The material sequenced was PBMCs or T cells enriched from blood (not recorded which). The CDR3 spells CASSQDGWSSGKLFF. CDR3 DNA sequence: TGTGCCAGCAGCCAAGACGGGTGGTCGTCTGGAAAACTGTTTTTT.